One sample yielded the 21 T cell receptor beta chains listed below, sequenced in a study of blood T cell repertoires in COVID-19. Only in-frame clones appear in the TCRdb table, and some are missing; sequencing was by immunoSEQ multiplex PCR. Of roughly 280,000 clones in the sample, about 88% were seen once. Source material: peripheral blood. The origin of the receptors is a woman in her fifties or sixties with COVID-19, enrolled during active disease.

This chain connects TRBV11-3 to TRBJ2-1; 7 nucleotides line up with TRBD1. CDR1 and CDR2 from the germline V gene are SGHNT and YENEEA. J was trimmed by 6 bases and V by 0 bases; bases with no gene match: 2. The CDR3 loop spans 14 amino acids. The CDR3 sequence is CASSLESGGNEQFF. The CDR3 DNA follows: TGTGCCAGCAGCTTAGAATCAGGGGGCAATGAGCAGTTCTTC.

The chain couples TRBV6-5 to TRBJ1-3; D gene uncertain. The CDR3 is 13 residues long. Between the trimmed V and J ends, which lost 5 bases and 3 bases, there was a span of 8 bases. Germline V lookup: CDR1 MNHEY, CDR2 SVGAGI. CDR3 sequence reads: CASSRSGGNTIYF. CDR3 bases: TGTGCCAGCAGTAGGAGCGGTGGAAACACCATATATTTT.

This chain joins TRBV7-9 and TRBJ2-7, with 9 bases identical to TRBD1. Germline lookup yields CDR1 SEHNR and CDR2 FQNEAQ (reference sequence). V gave up 5 bases and J gave up 1 base; unmatched junction bases: 9. CDR3 length: 16 amino acids. The DNA of the CDR3 is TGTGCCAGCAGCAAAGATGCGGGACAGGGTTCCTACGAGCAGTACTTC. It yields the protein CASSKDAGQGSYEQYF.

This chain connects TRBV4-2 to TRBJ1-2; 10 bases fit TRBD1. The CDR3 sequence is 15 residues long. Unmatched junction bases numbered 8, after V lost 2 bases and J lost 8 bases. The germline V gene encodes CDR1 LGHNA and CDR2 YNFKEQ. The CDR3 DNA follows: TGTGCCAGCAGCCAACAGACAGGGGGCCGTGGAGGCTACACCTTC. This translates into CASSQQTGGRGGYTF.

This chain joins TRBV15 and TRBJ1-6; no clear D gene. The V end was cut by 4 bases, the J end by 6 bases, with 13 bases between. The CDR3 spans 15 residues. The germline gives CDR1 LNHNV, CDR2 YYDKDF (reference sequence). The CDR3 reads CATSTERLPNSPLHF. The CDR3 DNA sequence: TGTGCCACCAGCACCGAGAGACTACCTAATTCACCCCTCCACTTT. The variable domain in full, with the rest retrieved from reference TRBV15 and TRBJ1-6, is DAMVIQNPRYQVTQFGKPVTLSCSQTLNHNVMYWYQQKSSQAPKLLFHYYDKDFNNEADTPDNFQSRRPNTSFCFLDIRSPGLGDTAMYLCATSTERLPNSPLHFGNGTRLTVT.

The chain carries TRBV27 and TRBJ1-1; 9 bases fit TRBD1. V gave up 3 bases and J gave up 11 bases; unmatched junction bases: 7. Germline V gene data show CDR1 as MNHEY and CDR2 as SMNVEV (reference sequence). The CDR3 loop spans 13 amino acids. In DNA form, the CDR3 reads TGTGCCAGCAGTTTTTCCACAGGGGGCAGGGCTTTCTTT. This encodes CASSFSTGGRAFF.

The chain has TRBV19 and TRBJ2-2, with 13 bases lining up with TRBD2. CDR3 length: 16 amino acids. V was pared by 9 bases and J by 3 bases, with 7 bases of the junction left unmatched. Germline CDR1 LNHDA, CDR2 SQIVND (reference sequence). Here the CDR3 reads CASAGLAGSHTGELFF. Written as DNA, the CDR3 is TGTGCCAGCGCGGGACTAGCGGGATCCCACACCGGGGAGCTGTTTTTT.

The genes are TRBV7-3 and TRBJ1-2; 9 positions agree with TRBD1. Trimming cost V 4 bases and J 14 bases; bases outside gene matches: 5. The V gene's germline CDR1 is SGHTA and CDR2 FQGTGA. The CDR3 spans 11 residues. The CDR3 loop reads CASSSGQGATF. The CDR3 DNA is TGTGCCAGCAGCTCGGGACAGGGCGCAACCTTC.

This chain uses TRBV6-5 with TRBJ1-3, with 7 bases matching TRBD1. Per germline, CDR1 MNHEY and CDR2 SVGAGI. The V and J ends lost 6 bases and 0 bases, in that order; junction bases with no gene match: 5. This CDR3 has 15 residues. The CDR3 spells CASSISGGSGNTIYF. The CDR3 DNA is TGTGCCAGCAGCATATCAGGGGGCTCTGGAAACACCATATATTTT.

V usage is TRBV7-7 and J usage is TRBJ2-1, with 7 bases lining up with TRBD1. There are 13 residues in the CDR3. V lost 1 base, J lost 7 bases, and 1 base stayed unmatched. Looked up from germline, CDR1 is SSHAT and CDR2 is FNYEAQ (reference sequence). The CDR3 DNA is TGTGCCAGCAGCTTAGGGGACAGAAATGAGCAGTTCTTC. Protein: CASSLGDRNEQFF.

V and J are TRBV5-1 and TRBJ1-2, with D possibly matching TRBD1 (5 bases). Deletions cut 2 bases from V and 6 bases from J, with 8 bases between. CDR1 is SGHRS and CDR2 is YFSETQ in the germline V gene. This CDR3 comprises 12 residues. CDR3 sequence reads: CASSLAGNGYTF. CDR3 bases: TGCGCCAGCAGCTTAGCAGGGAATGGCTACACCTTC.

Written as DNA, the CDR3 is TGTGCCAGCTCACCCACAAAAGAGACCCAGTACTTC. The encoded protein is CASSPTKETQYF. V usage is TRBV18 and J usage is TRBJ2-5; D not certain. Germline CDR1 and CDR2: KGHSH and LQKENI. This CDR3 has 12 amino acids. Between the trimmed V and J ends, which lost 3 bases and 3 bases, there was a span of 5 bases.

The rearrangement links TRBV3-1 (or the pseudogene TRBV3-2) to TRBJ1-2; 9 bases map to TRBD1. Losses at the gene ends were 4 bases for V and 4 bases for J; bases not matched to a gene: 1. CDR1 LGHDT and CDR2 YNNKEL come from the germline V gene (reference sequence). The CDR3 sequence is 13 residues long. CDR3 sequence: CASSLTGGYGYTF. CDR3 coding DNA: TGTGCCAGCAGCCTGACAGGGGGCTATGGCTACACCTTC.

This sequence joins TRBV15 and TRBJ1-1; 8 positions agree with TRBD1. Looked up from germline, CDR1 is LNHNV and CDR2 is YYDKDF (reference sequence). V shed 1 base and J 5 bases; nucleotides not matched to a gene: 12. The CDR3 is 17 amino acids. DNA for the CDR3: TGTGCCACCAGCAGAGTACCCCTAGGGACAGGCGGGACTGAAGCTTTCTTT. Residues: CATSRVPLGTGGTEAFF.

This clone was seen just once. This chain links TRBV9 with TRBJ2-1; 7 nucleotides match TRBD2. V was clipped by 0 bases and J by 9 bases; unmatched bases: 12. Germline values: CDR1 SGDLS, CDR2 YYNGEE. This CDR3 has 16 residues. The CDR3 region is CASSVVAGAGIGEQFF. The CDR3 DNA reads TGTGCCAGCAGCGTAGTGGCGGGAGCGGGTATCGGTGAGCAGTTCTTC.

This clone has just one count. CDR3 sequence (DNA): TGCGCCAGCAGTGAGCAGGCGGGAGTCGCGAACACCGGGGAGCTGTTTTTT. This encodes CASSEQAGVANTGELFF. V is TRBV10-2 and J is TRBJ2-2, with 7 positions matching TRBD2. V lost 2 bases, J lost 0 bases, and 6 bases stayed unmatched. The CDR3 sequence is 17 residues long. Per germline, CDR1 WSHSY and CDR2 SAAADI.

Worth noting for this clone: The CDR3 end shows no conserved phenylalanine or tryptophan, and so a read error is likely. The DNA is omitted, as the CDR3 cannot be located on it reliably, and the CDR3 follows TCRdb's listing. V usage is TRBV6-6 and J usage is TRBJ1-6; the table names TRBD1, a call not compared with the DNA. Termini included, the CDR3 measures 13 amino acids. From germline, CDR1 is MNHNY and CDR2 SVGAGI (reference sequence). The CDR3: CASSYSGTEPLLL.

Comments on this clone: It may be a read error: a sequence one base away is much more abundant. Other DNA sequences in the same sample also yield this CDR3. The V gene is TRBV6-5, the J gene TRBJ1-1; no clear D. Trimming pared 5 bases from V and 0 bases from J, leaving 7 bases between. The CDR3 covers 13 residues. CDR1 MNHEY and CDR2 SVGAGI come from the germline V gene. As DNA, the CDR3 is TGTGCCAGCAGTACGACAATGAACACTGAAGCTTTCTTT. As protein: CASSTTMNTEAFF.

The sample holds one count of this clone. The genes are TRBV6-4 and TRBJ2-1; perhaps TRBD2 as D (6 bases). V dropped 0 bases and J dropped 4 bases, with 10 bases sitting between them. This CDR3 is built from 15 residues. Germline CDR1 reads MRHNA; CDR2 reads SNTAGT. CDR3 sequence: CASSDSGGAYNEQFF. CDR3 DNA: TGTGCCAGCAGTGACTCGGGAGGCGCTTACAATGAGCAGTTCTTC.

This chain uses TRBV19 with TRBJ2-7, with 9 bases matching TRBD1. The CDR3 totals 15 residues. The J segment lost 5 bases and the V segment lost 4 bases, leaving 9 bases of the junction unmatched. The germline gives CDR1 LNHDA, CDR2 SQIVND (reference sequence). In nucleotides, the CDR3 is TGTGCCAGTAGTACCGCCGGGACAGGGTCCCACGAGCAGTACTTC. Residues: CASSTAGTGSHEQYF. The full variable domain, rest sourced from reference TRBV19 and TRBJ2-7, is DGGITQSPKYLFRKEGQNVTLSCEQNLNHDAMYWYRQDPGQGLRLIYYSQIVNDFQKGDIAEGYSVSREKKESFPLTVTSAQKNPTAFYLCASSTAGTGSHEQYFGPGTRLTVT.

The chain carries TRBV11-2 and TRBJ2-1; D is unresolved. Trimming left V 1 base short and J 5 bases short, with 9 bases between. There are 14 residues in the CDR3. Germline V gene sequence: CDR1 SGHAT, CDR2 FQNNGV. The DNA for the CDR3 is TGTGCCAGCAGCTTAGGGGTCGAGGACAATGAGCAGTTCTTC. Protein sequence: CASSLGVEDNEQFF. Supplemented by reference TRBV11-2 and TRBJ2-1, the full variable domain reads EAGVAQSPRYKIIEKRQSVAFWCNPISGHATLYWYQQILGQGPKLLIQFQNNGVVDDSQLPKDRFSAERLKGVDSTLKIQPAKLEDSAVYLCASSLGVEDNEQFFGPGTRLTVL.